The 30 T cell receptor beta chains below come from one sample, sequenced in a study of blood T cell repertoires in COVID-19. Method: immunoSEQ multiplex PCR; TCRdb's copy keeps in-frame clones and lacks some. Among roughly 340,000 clones listed, around 86% were seen once. The sequencing sample was made of peripheral blood. Receptor source: a woman aged 50 to 60 with COVID-19, enrolled during active disease.

The DNA of the CDR3 is TGTGCCAGCAGCTTTCTCATCCGGGACAGACAAAATGAGCAGTTCTTC. This gives the protein CASSFLIRDRQNEQFF. The gene calls are TRBV7-9 and TRBJ2-1; 7 positions match TRBD1. The V segment lost 3 bases and the J segment 7 bases; nucleotides outside the gene matches: 12. Looked up from germline, CDR1 is SEHNR and CDR2 is FQNEAQ (reference sequence). The CDR3 covers 16 residues.

V usage is TRBV15 and J usage is TRBJ1-2; possibly TRBD1 for D (6 bases). CDR1 is LNHNV and CDR2 is YYDKDF in the germline V gene (reference sequence). CDR3 size: 15 residues. Trimming cost V 1 base and J 6 bases, with 15 bases left between them. The CDR3 DNA follows: TGTGCCACCAGCAGAGTTGGGGTGGCAGGGGATGGCTACACCTTC. As protein: CATSRVGVAGDGYTF.

The chain links TRBV5-1 to TRBJ1-1, with 7 bases identical to TRBD1. Unmatched junction bases numbered 6, after V lost 0 bases and J lost 4 bases. Germline CDR1 is SGHRS and CDR2 is YFSETQ. The CDR3 totals 15 residues. The CDR3 sequence is CASSLEAGGGTEAFF. CDR3 nucleotides: TGCGCCAGCAGCTTGGAGGCAGGGGGTGGCACTGAAGCTTTCTTT.

This clone was observed once. The chain carries TRBV27 and TRBJ2-7; 9 bases align to TRBD1. Germline-derived CDR1 and CDR2 are MNHEY and SMNVEV (reference sequence). After removal of 3 bases from V and 7 bases from J, the junction contained 4 bases not matched to a gene. This CDR3 comprises 13 residues. The CDR3 is CASSFLGTGEQYF. The CDR3 nucleotides are TGTGCCAGCAGTTTCCTCGGGACAGGGGAGCAGTACTTC.

J is TRBJ1-2 and V is TRBV11-2, with D possibly TRBD1 on 5 matching bases. The CDR3 is made up of 14 amino acids. Germline V gene sequence: CDR1 SGHAT, CDR2 FQNNGV. The V and J ends lost 1 base and 4 bases respectively, with 10 bases between them. CDR3 coding DNA: TGTGCCAGCAGCTTAGGACAGAGCAGCTATGGCTACACCTTC. Its translation: CASSLGQSSYGYTF.

This chain connects TRBV15 to TRBJ1-1; TRBD1 aligns across 8 bases. The CDR3 extends over 16 amino acids. The ends lost 4 bases at V and 4 bases at J; junction bases unmatched: 11. CDR1 LNHNV and CDR2 YYDKDF come from the germline V gene (reference sequence). CDR3 DNA sequence: TGTGCCACCAGCAAAGGGACAGGCGTTGGGCCCACTGAAGCTTTCTTT. It specifies CATSKGTGVGPTEAFF.

The rearrangement uses TRBV6-1 and TRBJ2-7, with TRBD2 matching over 13 bases. The V gene's germline CDR1 is MNHNS and CDR2 SASEGT. This CDR3 contains 20 residues. The trim removed 2 bases at V and 2 bases at J, leaving 15 bases unmatched. The CDR3 DNA sequence: TGTGCCAGCAGTGAAATTCCCACCACTAGCGGGAGGGTCCTTCCCTACGAGCAGTACTTC. Encoded protein: CASSEIPTTSGRVLPYEQYF.

V gene TRBV18 combines with J gene TRBJ2-2; 13 nucleotides align to TRBD2. Trimming cost V 2 bases and J 1 base; bases outside gene matches: 10. This CDR3 has 20 residues. The germline V gene encodes CDR1 KGHSH and CDR2 LQKENI. This CDR3 reads CASSPAGTSGISWNTGELFF. In DNA, the CDR3 is TGTGCCAGCTCACCAGCCGGGACTAGCGGGATATCGTGGAACACCGGGGAGCTGTTTTTT.

V is TRBV6-5 and J is TRBJ2-7, with D possibly being TRBD1 (6 bases). Trimming removed 7 bases from V and 2 bases from J, with 18 bases in between. Germline V gene lookup returns CDR1 MNHEY and CDR2 SVGAGI. CDR3 size: 15 residues. Written as DNA, the CDR3 is TGTGCCAGCACCCTACGAAGGGGGTTTGCCTACGAGCAGTACTTC. This sequence encodes CASTLRRGFAYEQYF.

This chain links TRBV4-3 with TRBJ2-3; 7 nucleotides agree with TRBD2. The CDR3 spans 14 residues. Germline trimming cut 1 base from V and 4 bases from J; bases unmatched to any gene: 2. The germline CDR1 and CDR2 sequences are LGHNA and YSLEER. CDR3 sequence (DNA): TGCGCCAGCAGCCAAGGCACTAGCGCAGATACGCAGTATTTT. Residues: CASSQGTSADTQYF.

The chain links TRBV6-2 or TRBV6-3 to TRBJ2-7, with 7 bases matching TRBD2. Germline loops: CDR1 MNHEY, CDR2 SVGEGT. The CDR3 contains 15 residues. With 5 bases clipped from V and 1 base from J, the junction kept 8 bases outside the gene matches. The CDR3 DNA reads as TGTGCCAGCAGTAGTCCCGGGACTACTTCCTACGAGCAGTACTTC. It codes for CASSSPGTTSYEQYF.

This chain joins TRBV24-1 and TRBJ2-2; 10 nucleotides align to TRBD1. Germline CDR1 KGHDR, CDR2 SFDVKD. V shed 1 base and J 4 bases; nucleotides not matched to a gene: 5. The CDR3 totals 17 residues. Here the CDR3 reads CATSDLRQGALTGELFF. The CDR3 nucleotides read TGTGCCACCAGTGATTTAAGACAGGGGGCCCTCACCGGGGAGCTGTTTTTT.

This chain links TRBV19 with TRBJ2-7, with 13 positions matching TRBD2. V shed 6 bases, J shed 4 bases, and the junction held 6 bases outside the gene matches. Germline V gives CDR1 LNHDA, CDR2 SQIVND (reference sequence). The length of the CDR3 is 15 residues. The chain's CDR3 is CASSPGLAGVYEQYF. Here the CDR3 DNA reads TGTGCCAGTAGCCCCGGACTAGCGGGAGTATACGAGCAGTACTTC.

CDR3 sequence (DNA): TGTGCCAGTAGATCAAAGATGGGACAGCAAAACACCGGGGAGCTGTTTTTT. It yields the protein CASRSKMGQQNTGELFF. The chain combines TRBV19 with TRBJ2-2, with 7 bases aligning to TRBD1. The CDR3 spans 17 residues. The germline V gene encodes CDR1 LNHDA and CDR2 SQIVND (reference sequence). Germline trimming cut 6 bases from V and 2 bases from J; bases unmatched to any gene: 12.

The V and J genes are TRBV3-1 (or the pseudogene TRBV3-2) and TRBJ2-1, with D possibly being TRBD1 (6 bases). Germline V lookup: CDR1 LGHDT, CDR2 YNNKEL (reference sequence). V lost 3 bases to trimming and J lost 6 bases, with 6 bases between them. The CDR3 is 12 residues long. The CDR3 here is CASSQGANEQFF. The CDR3 nucleotides read TGTGCCAGCAGCCAGGGGGCCAATGAGCAGTTCTTC.

This chain connects TRBV7-8 to TRBJ2-1; 13 bases line up with TRBD2. CDR3 size: 16 residues. V lost 5 bases to trimming and J lost 4 bases; unmatched junction nucleotides: 5. Germline loops: CDR1 SGHVS, CDR2 FQNEAQ. The CDR3 sequence: CASSIRLAGGYNEQFF. Here the CDR3 DNA reads TGTGCCAGCAGCATCCGACTAGCGGGAGGTTACAATGAGCAGTTCTTC.

This chain connects TRBV6-2 or TRBV6-3 to TRBJ2-7; TRBD1 matches at 9 bases. Germline trimming cut 3 bases from V and 2 bases from J; bases unmatched to any gene: 5. This CDR3 has 15 residues. CDR1 and CDR2 from the germline V gene are MNHEY and SVGEGT. This CDR3 is CASSYRDRVTYEQYF. The CDR3 bases are TGTGCCAGCAGTTATCGGGACAGGGTAACCTACGAGCAGTACTTC.

This clone was seen more than once but under ten times. The rearrangement uses TRBV27 and TRBJ2-7; the match to TRBD2 covers 9 bases. Germline V gene lookup returns CDR1 MNHEY and CDR2 SMNVEV (reference sequence). This CDR3 region has 16 residues. V shed 6 bases and J 2 bases; nucleotides not matched to a gene: 11. The CDR3 here is CASSRNSGSGAYEQYF. The CDR3 DNA reads as TGTGCCAGCAGCAGAAATAGCGGGAGTGGGGCCTACGAGCAGTACTTC.

CDR3 residues: CASSSNQETQYF. The CDR3 bases are TGCGCCAGCAGCTCTAATCAAGAGACCCAGTACTTC. V and J are TRBV5-1 and TRBJ2-5; no definite D call. Looked up from germline, CDR1 is SGHRS and CDR2 is YFSETQ. Trimming took off 3 bases at V and 2 bases at J, with 5 bases between the two ends. This CDR3 region has 12 residues.

The chain couples TRBV18 to TRBJ2-3; no clear D. The CDR3 loop spans 12 amino acids. The germline V and J ends were trimmed by 3 bases and 6 bases, with 7 bases remaining between them. Germline V gene lookup returns CDR1 KGHSH and CDR2 LQKENI. CDR3 protein: CASSPSSDTQYF. CDR3 DNA sequence: TGTGCCAGCTCACCCTCTTCTGATACGCAGTATTTT. Combining the CDR3 with reference TRBV18 and TRBJ2-3 gives the whole variable domain NAGVMQNPRHLVRRRGQEARLRCSPMKGHSHVYWYRQLPEEGLKFMVYLQKENIIDESGMPKERFSAEFPKEGPSILRIQQVVRGDSAAYFCASSPSSDTQYFGPGTRLTVL.

The chain is built from TRBV3-1 (or the pseudogene TRBV3-2) and TRBJ2-3, with TRBD2 matching 13 bases. Unmatched junction bases numbered 5, after V lost 2 bases and J lost 9 bases. Germline values: CDR1 LGHDT, CDR2 YNNKEL (reference sequence). The CDR3 is made up of 15 amino acids. The CDR3 loop is CASSQPGLAGFTQYF. In DNA, the CDR3 is TGTGCCAGCAGCCAACCGGGACTAGCGGGATTCACGCAGTATTTT.

The V and J genes are TRBV5-1 and TRBJ2-3; D is possibly TRBD2 (7 bases). V was shortened by 7 bases and J by 0 bases, with 15 bases between the two germline ends. Germline CDR1 and CDR2: SGHRS and YFSETQ. This CDR3 comprises 15 residues. This CDR3 reads CASSRGAASTDTQYF. DNA for the CDR3: TGCGCCAGCTCCCGGGGGGCAGCTAGCACAGATACGCAGTATTTT.

The V and J genes are TRBV6-5 and TRBJ2-4; 8 bases match TRBD1. The germline V gene has CDR1 MNHEY and CDR2 SVGAGI. The length of the CDR3 is 15 residues. J was trimmed by 3 bases and V by 6 bases; bases with no gene match: 7. The CDR3 loop reads CASSSGQDYKNIQYF. The DNA of the CDR3 is TGTGCCAGCAGCTCGGGACAGGACTACAAAAACATTCAGTACTTC.

Concerning this clone: Different DNA sequences within this sample yield the same CDR3. This chain uses TRBV27 with TRBJ1-2; 8 bases line up with TRBD1. V lost 6 bases, J lost 8 bases, and 5 bases stayed unmatched. The CDR3 covers 12 residues. Germline V gives CDR1 MNHEY, CDR2 SMNVEV (reference sequence). CDR3 DNA: TGTGCCAGCAGCCTGACAGGGGACGGCTACACCTTC. Translation: CASSLTGDGYTF.

The J gene is TRBJ2-7, the V gene TRBV19; 15 positions agree with TRBD2. The CDR3 contains 19 residues. Germline CDR1 reads LNHDA; CDR2 reads SQIVND (reference sequence). V lost 4 bases, J lost 6 bases, and 16 bases stayed unmatched. The CDR3 region has the DNA TGTGCCAGTAGTAGGAGAGGGACTAGCGGGAGGAAAGATATTGGCGAGCAGTACTTC. As protein: CASSRRGTSGRKDIGEQYF. The full variable domain, its missing parts supplied by reference TRBV19 and TRBJ2-7, is DGGITQSPKYLFRKEGQNVTLSCEQNLNHDAMYWYRQDPGQGLRLIYYSQIVNDFQKGDIAEGYSVSREKKESFPLTVTSAQKNPTAFYLCASSRRGTSGRKDIGEQYFGPGTRLTVT.

The chain employs TRBV19 and TRBJ2-1; 12 bases fit TRBD1. This CDR3 is 15 amino acids long. Germline lookup yields CDR1 LNHDA and CDR2 SQIVND (reference sequence). The ends lost 4 bases at V and 10 bases at J; junction bases unmatched: 8. The CDR3 DNA is TGTGCCAGTAGTAAGGCCGGGACAGGGGGCCGGGAGCAGTTCTTC. Amino acid sequence: CASSKAGTGGREQFF.

V and J are TRBV18 and TRBJ1-6; 11 nucleotides line up with TRBD1. CDR1 KGHSH and CDR2 LQKENI come from the germline V gene. V shed 6 bases and J 5 bases; nucleotides not matched to a gene: 6. The CDR3 extends over 16 amino acids. CDR3 sequence (DNA): TGTGCCAGCTCGGAAAGGACAGGGGGCGATAATTCACCCCTCCACTTT. This translates into CASSERTGGDNSPLHF. The full variable domain, its missing parts supplied by reference TRBV18 and TRBJ1-6, is NAGVMQNPRHLVRRRGQEARLRCSPMKGHSHVYWYRQLPEEGLKFMVYLQKENIIDESGMPKERFSAEFPKEGPSILRIQQVVRGDSAAYFCASSERTGGDNSPLHFGNGTRLTVT.

This clone was recorded a few times. This chain links TRBV6-6 with TRBJ1-2, with 8 bases that match TRBD1. Unmatched junction bases numbered 4, after V lost 6 bases and J lost 4 bases. The CDR3 sequence is 13 residues long. Germline loops: CDR1 MNHNY, CDR2 SVGAGI (reference sequence). The CDR3 loop reads CASSPDRAYGYTF. CDR3 DNA: TGTGCCAGCAGCCCGGACAGGGCCTATGGCTACACCTTC.

This chain joins TRBV7-2 and TRBJ1-3; 8 bases line up with TRBD1. Germline assignment: CDR1 SGHTA and CDR2 FQGNSA. Losses at the gene ends were 5 bases for V and 2 bases for J; bases not matched to a gene: 5. This CDR3 contains 15 residues. CDR3 bases: TGTGCCAGCAGCGCCCGGACAGGGACTGGAAACACCATATATTTT. Its protein is CASSARTGTGNTIYF.

The chain links TRBV7-2 to TRBJ2-2; D perhaps matches TRBD1 (5 bases). The ends were cut back, 4 bases at V and 0 bases at J, with 18 bases in the middle. The germline V gene has CDR1 SGHTA and CDR2 FQGNSA. This CDR3 comprises 18 residues. CDR3 loop: CASSSGHPLYANTGELFF. CDR3 in DNA: TGTGCCAGCAGCTCAGGACACCCTCTCTACGCGAACACCGGGGAGCTGTTTTTT.